The 10 T cell receptor beta chains in this list originate from one sample, sequenced in a study of Tregs in tolerant kidney transplant recipients. Repertoires were generated with immunoSEQ multiplex PCR, while TCRdb's copy carries only in-frame clones and drops some. The table shows 200,000 to 300,000 clones, with around 82% occurring only once. Sequenced: CD4+ T cells from blood. The receptors derive from a human donor in good health.

The chain combines TRBV19 with TRBJ2-7, with 10 positions matching TRBD2. After removal of 8 bases from V and 2 bases from J, the junction contained 12 bases not matched to a gene. The germline V gene encodes CDR1 LNHDA and CDR2 SQIVND (reference sequence). This CDR3 comprises 16 residues. CDR3 sequence reads: CASGHIAGGPTYEQYF. The CDR3, as DNA: TGTGCCAGTGGACATATAGCGGGAGGCCCAACCTACGAGCAGTACTTC.

The V gene is TRBV11-2, the J gene TRBJ2-1; D perhaps matches TRBD2 (5 bases). The CDR3 contains 14 residues. V was shortened by 5 bases and J by 9 bases, with 17 bases between the two germline ends. Germline V CDR1 and CDR2: SGHAT, FQNNGV. CDR3 DNA sequence: TGTGCCAGCAGCACCCGTTCACTAGAAGGTGAGCAGTTCTTC. Its translation: CASSTRSLEGEQFF.

The chain recombines TRBV6-1 with TRBJ1-2; D unclear. Trimming took 4 bases from V and 5 from J, leaving 8 bases between them. Germline CDR1 reads MNHNS; CDR2 reads SASEGT. This CDR3 is built from 12 residues. The CDR3: CASSVGSYGYTF. The CDR3 DNA follows: TGTGCCAGCAGTGTGGGCAGTTATGGCTACACCTTC.

This clone turned up a few times. The genes are TRBV2 and TRBJ1-5; maybe TRBD1 (5 bases). The CDR3 is made up of 13 amino acids. The germline CDR1 and CDR2 sequences are SNHLY and FYNNEI. V was pared by 11 bases and J by 1 base, with 12 bases between. The CDR3 DNA follows: TGTGCCGGCTCCCGGGACAGCAATCAGCCCCAGCATTTT. Translation: CAGSRDSNQPQHF. Full variable domain (missing parts from reference TRBV2 and TRBJ1-5): EPEVTQTPSHQVTQMGQEVILRCVPISNHLYFYWYRQILGQKVEFLVSFYNNEISEKSEIFDDQFSVERPDGSNFTLKIRSTKLEDSAMYFCAGSRDSNQPQHFGDGTRLSIL.

The rearrangement links TRBV6-5 to TRBJ2-7, with 7 bases that match TRBD1. CDR1 is MNHEY, CDR2 SVGAGI, per germline. The trim removed 5 bases at V and 3 bases at J, leaving 10 bases unmatched. The CDR3 spans 15 residues. The CDR3 here is CASSPARQGLYEQYF. For the CDR3, the DNA is TGTGCCAGCAGTCCAGCCAGACAGGGCCTCTACGAGCAGTACTTC.

The chain recombines TRBV7-2 with TRBJ2-3; no definite D call. Germline V gene sequence: CDR1 SGHTA, CDR2 FQGNSA. This CDR3 has 13 amino acids. Trimming stripped 4 bases from V and 4 bases from J, with 9 bases between. The CDR3 coding sequence is TGTGCCAGCAGCTCTCGAACGCCAGATACGCAGTATTTT. It yields the protein CASSSRTPDTQYF.

J is TRBJ2-6 and V is TRBV7-3; D is unclear. The CDR3 has 14 residues. Per germline, CDR1 SGHTA and CDR2 FQGTGA. V shed 5 bases and J shed 0 bases, with 5 bases lying between them. The CDR3 here is CASSRTSGANVLTF. The DNA for the CDR3 is TGTGCCAGCAGCCGGACCTCTGGGGCCAACGTCCTGACTTTC.

This clone was found once. The chain couples TRBV29-1 to TRBJ1-1; D may be TRBD1 (6 bases). The germline CDR1 and CDR2 sequences are SQVTM and ANQGSEA. The V end lost 5 bases, the J end lost 3 bases, and 16 bases lay between the germline ends. This CDR3 has 14 residues. The CDR3 coding sequence is TGCAGCGTTCTCGGGGGGCCGGTAGACACTGAAGCTTTCTTT. Encoded protein: CSVLGGPVDTEAFF.

The V and J genes are TRBV2 and TRBJ2-1, with a tentative D call TRBD2 (6 bases). The V gene's germline CDR1 is SNHLY and CDR2 FYNNEI. CDR3 length: 15 residues. With 6 bases removed from V and 4 bases from J, the gap between germline ends came to 16 bases. The CDR3 reads CASRVDYLTYNEQFF. The CDR3 DNA is TGTGCCAGCAGGGTGGACTACTTGACTTACAATGAGCAGTTCTTC.

V gene TRBV9 combines with J gene TRBJ2-3, with unresolved D. This CDR3 region has 12 residues. Trimming cost V 0 bases and J 6 bases, with 5 bases left between them. Germline V gives CDR1 SGDLS, CDR2 YYNGEE. The CDR3 coding sequence is TGTGCCAGCAGCGTAGTCGGTGATACGCAGTATTTT. Translation: CASSVVGDTQYF.